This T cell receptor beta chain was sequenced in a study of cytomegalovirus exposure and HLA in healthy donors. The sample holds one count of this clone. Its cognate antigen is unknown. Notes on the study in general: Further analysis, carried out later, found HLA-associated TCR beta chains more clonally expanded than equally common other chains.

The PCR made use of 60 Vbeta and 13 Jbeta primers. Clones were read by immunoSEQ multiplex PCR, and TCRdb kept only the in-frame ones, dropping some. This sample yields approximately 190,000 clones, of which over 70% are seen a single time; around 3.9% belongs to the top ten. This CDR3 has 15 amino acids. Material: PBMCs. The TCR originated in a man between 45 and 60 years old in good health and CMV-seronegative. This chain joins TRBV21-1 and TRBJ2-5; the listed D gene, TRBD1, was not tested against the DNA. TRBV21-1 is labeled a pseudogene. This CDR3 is CASSHNRCSQETQYF. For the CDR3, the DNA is TGTGCCAGCAGCCATAATCGTTGCAGTCAAGAGACCCAGTACTTC.